A single sample is the source of the 24 T cell receptor beta chains below, sequenced in a study of blood T cell repertoires in COVID-19. The assay was immunoSEQ multiplex PCR, and TCRdb's table has in-frame clones only and misses some. The table records hundreds of thousands of clones, 75% to 90% of them present only once. Source material: peripheral blood. The receptors shown here come from a young woman with acute or convalescent COVID-19.

A remark on this clone: Other DNA sequences in this sample translate to the same CDR3. The genes are TRBV9 and TRBJ1-3; no definite D call. With 2 bases removed from V and 0 bases from J, the gap between germline ends came to 3 bases. This CDR3 is 13 amino acids long. CDR1 is SGDLS and CDR2 is YYNGEE in the germline V gene. This chain's CDR3 is CASSVASGNTIYF. Written as DNA, the CDR3 is TGTGCCAGCAGCGTGGCCTCTGGAAACACCATATATTTT.

The gene calls are TRBV30 and TRBJ1-2; unclear D gene. CDR1 GTSNPN and CDR2 SVGIG come from the germline V gene (reference sequence). Between the trimmed V and J ends, which lost 0 bases and 8 bases, there was a span of 10 bases. The CDR3 is 12 residues long. The CDR3 loop is CAWSVPPRGYTF. The CDR3 bases are TGTGCCTGGAGTGTCCCCCCCCGGGGCTACACCTTC.

The chain has TRBV7-2 and TRBJ1-5; 7 bases line up with TRBD1. CDR1 is SGHTA and CDR2 is FQGNSA in the germline V gene. J lost 5 bases, V lost 3 bases, and 4 bases had no gene match. The length of the CDR3 is 14 residues. CDR3 residues: CASSFSGGYQPQHF. CDR3 nucleotides: TGTGCCAGCAGCTTCTCAGGGGGATATCAGCCCCAGCATTTT.

V and J are TRBV2 and TRBJ1-5; D not certain. The CDR3 has 15 residues. Germline-derived CDR1 and CDR2 are SNHLY and FYNNEI. V lost 7 bases and J 0 bases, leaving 13 bases between the germline ends. The DNA of the CDR3 is TGTGCCAGCAAATTCCAGGCTTATAGCAATCAGCCCCAGCATTTT. Residues: CASKFQAYSNQPQHF.

This rearrangement joins TRBV25-1 to TRBJ1-2; no firm D call. The CDR3 covers 15 residues. Germline values: CDR1 MGHDK, CDR2 SYGVNS. With 1 base removed from V and 4 bases from J, the gap between germline ends came to 13 bases. CDR3 sequence reads: CASSESGYIGYGYTF. The DNA of the CDR3 is TGTGCCAGCAGTGAATCGGGGTATATCGGCTATGGCTACACCTTC.

The chain couples TRBV5-1 to TRBJ2-7, with a tentative D call TRBD1 (5 bases). The CDR3 extends over 11 amino acids. Germline loops: CDR1 SGHRS, CDR2 YFSETQ. The V gene lost 2 bases and the J gene lost 5 bases, with 5 bases spanning the gap. The CDR3 protein is CASSFRDEQYF. The CDR3 DNA is TGCGCCAGCAGCTTCAGGGACGAGCAGTACTTC.

The rearrangement uses TRBV29-1 and TRBJ1-3, with D possibly being TRBD1 (5 bases). The CDR3 has 12 residues. V was pared by 6 bases and J by 3 bases, with 9 bases between. Germline CDR1 is SQVTM and CDR2 is ANQGSEA. The CDR3 DNA reads TGCAGCGTCACAGACAGTGGAAACACCATATATTTT. Amino acid sequence: CSVTDSGNTIYF.

The chain employs TRBV12-3 or TRBV12-4 and TRBJ2-7; no clear D gene. The CDR3 consists of 12 residues. The V and J ends lost 3 bases and 6 bases respectively, with 9 bases between them. The CDR3 reads CASSFLPSEQYF. CDR3 coding DNA: TGTGCCAGCAGTTTCTTACCTAGCGAGCAGTACTTC.

This sequence joins TRBV19 and TRBJ1-2, with D possibly TRBD1 on 6 matching bases. Looked up from germline, CDR1 is LNHDA and CDR2 is SQIVND (reference sequence). The V end was cut by 9 bases, the J end by 6 bases, with 17 bases between. The CDR3 consists of 13 residues. The CDR3 region is CASHLGGLDGYTF. The CDR3 coding sequence is TGTGCCAGCCACCTCGGGGGGCTTGATGGCTACACCTTC. The full variable domain, with the rest looked up from reference TRBV19 and TRBJ1-2, is DGGITQSPKYLFRKEGQNVTLSCEQNLNHDAMYWYRQDPGQGLRLIYYSQIVNDFQKGDIAEGYSVSREKKESFPLTVTSAQKNPTAFYLCASHLGGLDGYTFGSGTRLTVV.

The V and J genes are TRBV19 and TRBJ1-5; possible D gene TRBD1, 6 bases. CDR1 is LNHDA, CDR2 SQIVND, per germline (reference sequence). This CDR3 spans 14 amino acids. Trimming pared 5 bases from V and 5 bases from J, leaving 13 bases between. CDR3 in DNA: TGTGCCAGTAGTTCTCGACAGGCCCATCAGCCCCAGCATTTT. Encoded protein: CASSSRQAHQPQHF.

The chain joins TRBV21-1 to TRBJ1-2. TRBV21-1 is deemed a pseudogene. This CDR3 region has 15 residues. CDR3 region: CASSKETKGNYGYTF. As DNA, the CDR3 is TGTGCCAGCAGCAAAGAAACTAAAGGTAACTATGGCTACACCTTC.

The CDR3 protein is CASSSTGGWTDTQYF. In DNA, the CDR3 is TGTGCCAGCAGTTCGACAGGGGGCTGGACAGATACGCAGTATTTT. This chain connects TRBV5-5 to TRBJ2-3, with TRBD1 matching 10 bases. CDR1 and CDR2 (germline): SGHKS, YYEKEE (reference sequence). Losses at the gene ends were 5 bases for V and 3 bases for J; bases not matched to a gene: 6. The CDR3 consists of 15 residues.

The V gene is TRBV4-1, the J gene TRBJ1-2; a weak D match, TRBD1 (5 bases). Germline V gives CDR1 MGHRA, CDR2 YSYEKL. The CDR3 spans 13 residues. Trimming took 0 bases from V and 13 from J, leaving 15 bases between them. Written as DNA, the CDR3 is TGCGCCAGCAGCCAAGATGTCGGGGGGTCGCCCACCTTC. This gives the protein CASSQDVGGSPTF.

The V gene is TRBV7-9, the J gene TRBJ1-5, with unresolved D. This CDR3 is built from 15 residues. CDR1 and CDR2 from the germline V gene are SEHNR and FQNEAQ (reference sequence). V lost 3 bases and J 8 bases, leaving 17 bases between the germline ends. CDR3 nucleotide sequence: TGTGCCAGCAGCTTCGGCCTTGGCCAAGGAGAGCCCCAGCATTTT. Its translation is CASSFGLGQGEPQHF.

The chain is built from TRBV7-9 and TRBJ2-7; possible D gene TRBD1, 6 bases. This CDR3 has 13 amino acids. V lost 7 bases, J lost 3 bases, and 13 bases lay in between. Germline V gene lookup returns CDR1 SEHNR and CDR2 FQNEAQ (reference sequence). CDR3 nucleotides: TGTGCCAGCACAGGACAGCACCTCTACGAGCAGTACTTC. This encodes CASTGQHLYEQYF.

V gene TRBV5-1 combines with J gene TRBJ1-4; 11 bases match TRBD1. Per germline, CDR1 SGHRS and CDR2 YFSETQ. The CDR3 spans 15 residues. V dropped 2 bases and J dropped 7; count of bases not matched to a gene: 4. The CDR3 protein is CASSFSGQGGEKLFF. The DNA of the CDR3 is TGCGCCAGCAGCTTTTCGGGACAGGGGGGTGAAAAACTGTTTTTT.

This clone was found once. The gene calls are TRBV29-1 and TRBJ1-2; 9 nucleotides align to TRBD1. The CDR3 runs 14 residues. V lost 6 bases and J lost 1; bases outside the gene matches: 6. CDR1 is SQVTM and CDR2 is ANQGSEA in the germline V gene. As DNA, the CDR3 is TGCAGCGTCCCCATGACAGGGGGTAACTATGGCTACACCTTC. Protein sequence: CSVPMTGGNYGYTF.

V and J are TRBV9 and TRBJ2-7; weak D call: TRBD1 (5 bases). The CDR3 contains 15 residues. Trimming took off 3 bases at V and 0 bases at J, with 13 bases between the two ends. Germline loops: CDR1 SGDLS, CDR2 YYNGEE. The CDR3 loop is CASSAQDGPSYEQYF. CDR3 nucleotides: TGTGCCAGCAGCGCACAGGACGGTCCCTCCTACGAGCAGTACTTC.

The chain has TRBV4-1 and TRBJ1-2, with D possibly being TRBD1 (5 bases). The CDR3 is made up of 14 amino acids. The germline CDR1 and CDR2 sequences are MGHRA and YSYEKL. Trimming cost V 1 base and J 8 bases, with 14 bases left between them. CDR3 sequence: CASSQGGGAVGYTF. The CDR3 DNA reads as TGCGCCAGCAGCCAAGGGGGCGGGGCCGTCGGCTACACCTTC.

The chain couples TRBV4-3 to TRBJ2-2, with TRBD2 as a possible D gene (5 bases). Trimming pared 1 base from V and 7 bases from J, leaving 7 bases between. This CDR3 has 13 residues. CDR1 and CDR2 (germline): LGHNA, YSLEER. CDR3 protein: CASSQVRGGELFF. The CDR3 region has the DNA TGCGCCAGCAGCCAAGTTCGGGGCGGGGAGCTGTTTTTT.

This clone has a handful of counts. The chain recombines TRBV12-5 with TRBJ1-3; D is undetermined. Trimming cost V 9 bases and J 0 bases, with 21 bases left between them. Germline CDR1 is LGHNT and CDR2 is FRNRAP. The CDR3 is 17 amino acids. The CDR3 sequence is CASLVDRNRPSGNTIYF. CDR3 DNA: TGTGCTAGCCTAGTTGACCGAAACCGTCCCTCTGGAAACACCATATATTTT.

This chain joins TRBV12-5 and TRBJ2-5; maybe TRBD2 (6 bases). This CDR3 comprises 14 residues. CDR1 and CDR2 from the germline V gene are LGHNT and FRNRAP. V gave up 4 bases and J gave up 5 bases, with 14 bases separating them. The CDR3 spells CASGWGLGLETQYF. The DNA for the CDR3 is TGTGCTAGTGGTTGGGGACTCGGGTTGGAGACCCAGTACTTC.

The V gene is TRBV9, the J gene TRBJ1-6, with 9 bases that match TRBD1. J gave up 10 bases and V 6 bases, and 14 bases lay outside the gene matches. The V gene's germline CDR1 is SGDLS and CDR2 YYNGEE. The CDR3 spans 16 residues. Here the CDR3 reads CASKGGTGTPRSPLHF. CDR3 sequence (DNA): TGTGCCAGCAAGGGGGGGACAGGGACGCCCCGCTCACCCCTCCACTTT.

The V and J genes are TRBV5-6 and TRBJ2-1; 9 bases line up with TRBD2. V lost 1 base, J lost 6 bases, and 8 bases stayed unmatched. CDR1 is SGHDT and CDR2 is YYEEEE in the germline V gene. The CDR3 has 16 amino acids. CDR3 DNA sequence: TGTGCCAGCAGCTTGAGATGGCTAGCGGGGAGCAATGAGCAGTTCTTC. Amino acid sequence: CASSLRWLAGSNEQFF.